This TCR beta chain was sequenced for a study of T cells in Graves' hyperthyroidism and ophthalmopathy. It was RNA transcripts that yielded the amplified TCR beta CDR3 regions. The HTBI primer set was used in a first-round RT-PCR of the TCR CDR3. TCRdb passed the multiplex PCR reads through MiXCR, listing each CDR3 protein once. Among roughly 170,000 distinct CDR3 sequences listed, over 8% were seen once. There are many counts of this clonotype. Its antigen is currently unknown. The ends lost 2 bases at V and 10 bases at J; junction bases unmatched: 4. The CDR3 is 15 residues long. Germline loops: CDR1 MDHEN, CDR2 SYDVKM. General observations from the study: Onset of ophthalmopathy came a median approximately 6.8 months after the model predicted it. Peripheral blood also featured most of the thyroid clonotypes expanded above 0.001.

Diagnostic decisions used clinical symptoms, serum thyroxine and TRAb, thyroid ultrasound and orbital computed tomography. An approximately 9.8 ml volume of fresh peripheral blood provided the PBMCs. The receptor was isolated from a woman aged 18-29 years with Graves' hyperthyroidism that later progressed to Graves' ophthalmopathy. The gene calls are TRBV28 and TRBJ1-6, with 11 bases identical to TRBD1. The sequenced sample was blood. The chain's CDR3 is CASSLGTGGRSPLHF. In DNA, the CDR3 is TGTGCCAGCAGTTTAGGGACAGGGGGAAGGTCACCCCTCCACTTT.